This T cell receptor (beta chain) was found in a study of PD-1 and CTLA-4 blockade in melanoma. Clones were sequenced by immunoSEQ multiplex PCR, and TCRdb holds only the in-frame ones, with some missing. The table includes fewer than 20,000 clones, roughly 73% detected once. V lost 3 bases and J lost 3, with 11 bases in between. This CDR3 region has 15 residues. Per germline, CDR1 MRHNA and CDR2 SNTAGT. J is TRBJ2-2 and V is TRBV6-4; tentatively, D is TRBD2 (7 bases). The origin of this receptor is a human donor with melanoma. Sequenced material: CD8+ T cells from peripheral blood, taken before anti-PD-1 treatment. DNA for the CDR3: TGTGCCAGCAGTGAGGGGGCGGGGGACACCGGGGAGCTGTTTTTT. Protein: CASSEGAGDTGELFF.